Below, one T cell receptor (beta chain) is given with its context. These data originate in a study of blood T cell repertoires in COVID-19. Study-level information: Sites in the United States, Italy and Spain provided acute and convalescent COVID-19 samples.

V gave up 6 bases and J gave up 2 bases; unmatched junction bases: 7. The CDR3 consists of 15 residues. Germline V CDR1 and CDR2: MNHEY, SVGAGI. Per the authors' pipeline: From reference gene primer amplification, estimates of nucleated cell counts were derived. TCRdb keeps only in-frame clones here, not all; method: immunoSEQ multiplex PCR. V, J and clone size reflect that table, while D and trimming were determined from the DNA. Found here are under 200,000 clones, roughly 84% of them singletons; the top ten hold roughly 7%. J is TRBJ2-7 and V is TRBV6-5; 10 bases fit TRBD2. Sequenced sample: peripheral blood. The sequence came from a man in his fifties or sixties with active or convalescent COVID-19. The CDR3 region has the DNA TGTGCCAGCAGGATTCGAGCGGGAGGGCCCTACGAGCAGTACTTC. This sequence encodes CASRIRAGGPYEQYF.